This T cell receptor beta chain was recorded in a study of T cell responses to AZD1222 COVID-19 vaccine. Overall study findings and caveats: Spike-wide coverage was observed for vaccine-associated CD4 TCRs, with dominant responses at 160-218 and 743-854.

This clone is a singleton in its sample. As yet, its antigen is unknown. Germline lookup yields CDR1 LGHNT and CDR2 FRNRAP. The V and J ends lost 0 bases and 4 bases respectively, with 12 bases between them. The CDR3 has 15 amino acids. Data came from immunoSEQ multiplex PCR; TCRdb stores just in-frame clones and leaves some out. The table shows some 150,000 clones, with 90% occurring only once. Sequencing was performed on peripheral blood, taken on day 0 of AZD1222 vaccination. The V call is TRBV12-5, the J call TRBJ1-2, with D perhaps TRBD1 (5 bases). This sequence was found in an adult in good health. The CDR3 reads CASGLVVGQGYGYTF. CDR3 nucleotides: TGTGCTAGTGGTTTGGTAGTCGGGCAGGGCTATGGCTACACCTTC.